The 8 T cell receptor beta chains listed next were all sequenced from one sample in a study of CXCR3-negative and CXCR3-positive naive CD8 T cells. UMI-labeled 5' RACE yielded the TRB cDNA libraries. For each CDR3 protein, TCRdb gives one entry from its re-call of the 5' RACE reads, without DNA. The sample has 100,000 to 150,000 distinct CDR3 sequences. The sequenced sample consisted of naive CXCR3- CD8+ T cells from blood. Subset denoted: CD45RO-CCR7+CD27+CD95- naive CD8+ T cells lacking CXCR3 (TNR3-). Every receptor here comes from a human donor in good health. Some clones in this sample may be carry-over from other donors' samples.

The chain joins TRBV10-3 to TRBJ2-1; without DNA, the TCRdb call of TRBD2 cannot be checked. Germline V gives CDR1 ENHRY, CDR2 SYGVKD. The CDR3 totals 14 residues. The CDR3 sequence: CAISEPGLEVEQFF.

The rearrangement uses TRBV27 and TRBJ2-3; TCRdb's assignment of TRBD1 cannot be checked, as there is no DNA. The CDR3 sequence is 14 residues long. CDR1 MNHEY and CDR2 SMNVEV come from the germline V gene (reference sequence). CDR3 sequence: CASSPWSSTDTQYF.

The rearrangement uses TRBV29-1 and TRBJ1-1. Germline CDR1 is SQVTM and CDR2 is ANQGSEA. This CDR3 comprises 14 residues. CDR3 in amino acids: CSVADVRMNTEAFF.

The chain is built from TRBV29-1 and TRBJ2-7; the D call from TCRdb, TRBD2, cannot be confirmed without DNA. The CDR3 spans 13 residues. Germline CDR1 and CDR2: SQVTM and ANQGSEA. Here the CDR3 reads CSVVITLTYEQYF.

The chain couples TRBV7-8 to TRBJ2-7. CDR1 and CDR2 (germline): SGHVS, FQNEAQ. The CDR3 has 13 amino acids. The CDR3 spells CASSQTPPYEQYF.

The V and J genes are TRBV29-1 and TRBJ2-7; the D gene TCRdb calls, TRBD1, cannot be checked with no DNA. Looked up from germline, CDR1 is SQVTM and CDR2 is ANQGSEA. The CDR3 length is 12 residues. The CDR3 here is CSVSTGAYEQYF.

The chain joins TRBV2 to TRBJ2-7; the D call from TCRdb, TRBD1, cannot be confirmed without DNA. CDR1 and CDR2 (germline): SNHLY, FYNNEI. The CDR3 is made up of 14 amino acids. The CDR3 reads CASTSGSANYEQYF.

The rearrangement joins TRBV4-3 to TRBJ2-3; the TCRdb call, TRBD2, lacks DNA for checking. The CDR3 sequence is 18 residues long. Germline V gene lookup returns CDR1 LGHNA and CDR2 YSLEER. CDR3 residues: CASSQDAALAGGADTQYF.